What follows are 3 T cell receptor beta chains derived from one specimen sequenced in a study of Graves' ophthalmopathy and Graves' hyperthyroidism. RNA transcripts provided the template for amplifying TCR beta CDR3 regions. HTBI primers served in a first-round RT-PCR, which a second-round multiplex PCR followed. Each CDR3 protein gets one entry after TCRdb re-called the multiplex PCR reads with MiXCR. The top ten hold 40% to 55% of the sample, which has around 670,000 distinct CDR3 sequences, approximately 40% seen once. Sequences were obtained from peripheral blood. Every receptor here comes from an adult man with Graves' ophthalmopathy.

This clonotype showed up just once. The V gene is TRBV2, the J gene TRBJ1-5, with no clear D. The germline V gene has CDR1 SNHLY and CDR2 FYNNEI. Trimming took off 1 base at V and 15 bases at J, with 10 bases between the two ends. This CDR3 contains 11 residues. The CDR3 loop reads CASSEGGERHF. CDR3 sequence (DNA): TGTGCCAGCAGTGAAGGGGGAGAACGGCATTTT.

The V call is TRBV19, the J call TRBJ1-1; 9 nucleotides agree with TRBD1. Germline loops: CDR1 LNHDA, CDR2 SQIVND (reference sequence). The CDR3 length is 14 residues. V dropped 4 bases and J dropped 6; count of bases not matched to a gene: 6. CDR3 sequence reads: CASSKGQGVAEAFF. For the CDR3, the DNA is TGTGCCAGTAGTAAGGGACAGGGAGTCGCTGAAGCTTTCTTT.

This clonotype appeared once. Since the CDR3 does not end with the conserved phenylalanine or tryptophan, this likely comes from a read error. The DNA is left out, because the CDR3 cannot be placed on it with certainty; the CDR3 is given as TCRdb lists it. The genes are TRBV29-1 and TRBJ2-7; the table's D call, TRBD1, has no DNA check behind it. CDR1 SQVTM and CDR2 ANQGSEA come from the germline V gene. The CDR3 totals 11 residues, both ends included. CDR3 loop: CSVTPGTGGCL.